This T cell receptor beta chain was sequenced during a study of cytomegalovirus exposure and HLA in healthy donors. Study conclusions and caveats: Earlier analysis found most TCR beta V segments productive about 87% or about 30% of the time. TCR beta V- and J-gene trimming was later associated with a missense DCLRE1C variant. Clonal expansion, a later analysis showed, was greater in HLA-associated TCR beta chains than in equally common others.

The PCR used 60 Vbeta and 13 Jbeta primers. Produced via immunoSEQ multiplex PCR; TCRdb's table is partial and in-frame only. The sample includes over 250,000 clones, 75% to 90% of them seen just once. There are a few counts of this clone. Its antigen remains unknown. Input material: PBMCs. The TCR sequence derives from a man aged 35 to 55 in good health and CMV-seropositive.

CDR3 residues: CSVEAGGEQYF. The CDR3 coding sequence is TGCAGCGTTGAAGCGGGGGGCGAGCAGTACTTC. This rearrangement joins TRBV29-1 to TRBJ2-7, with 7 bases identical to TRBD2. The V and J ends lost 1 base and 6 bases, in that order; junction bases with no gene match: 0. The CDR3 is 11 amino acids. Germline V gene sequence: CDR1 SQVTM, CDR2 ANQGSEA.